What follows are 22 T cell receptor beta chains derived from one specimen sequenced in a study of cytomegalovirus exposure and HLA in healthy donors. Profiled with immunoSEQ multiplex PCR; TCRdb holds only in-frame clones, not every one. The table shows about 110,000 clones, with over 75% occurring only once. The sample was PBMCs. These receptors came from a woman aged 25-40 years in good health and CMV-seropositive.

This chain uses TRBV4-1 with TRBJ1-1; TRBD1 matches 9 bases. V shed 1 base and J 6 bases; nucleotides not matched to a gene: 15. CDR1 MGHRA and CDR2 YSYEKL come from the germline V gene. CDR3 length: 18 residues. The CDR3 DNA sequence: TGCGCCAGCAGCCAAGTTCTTAGAAGACAGGGGGAAGGATCTGAAGCTTTCTTT. This translates into CASSQVLRRQGEGSEAFF.

The gene calls are TRBV18 and TRBJ2-3; 8 positions match TRBD2. V dropped 3 bases and J dropped 3; count of bases not matched to a gene: 8. The germline CDR1 and CDR2 sequences are KGHSH and LQKENI. The CDR3 runs 16 residues. CDR3 loop: CASSPILAGSTDTQYF. Written as DNA, the CDR3 is TGTGCCAGCTCACCGATATTAGCGGGAAGTACAGATACGCAGTATTTT.

The chain has TRBV4-1 and TRBJ1-3; 7 bases match TRBD1. V shed 0 bases, J shed 5 bases, and the junction held 10 bases outside the gene matches. The CDR3 extends over 17 amino acids. The germline V gene encodes CDR1 MGHRA and CDR2 YSYEKL. CDR3 region: CASSQDKGGNIRNTIYF. The CDR3 DNA reads as TGCGCCAGCAGCCAAGATAAAGGGGGCAACATAAGAAACACCATATATTTT.

The gene calls are TRBV5-8 and TRBJ1-2; D is undetermined. This CDR3 has 12 residues. Trimming shortened V by 0 bases and J by 4 bases, and 4 bases separated the two germline ends. Germline CDR1 is SGHTS and CDR2 is YDEGEE. For the CDR3, the DNA is TGTGCCAGCAGCTTGGCAGGCTATGGCTACACCTTC. This sequence encodes CASSLAGYGYTF.

J is TRBJ2-1 and V is TRBV6-5; maybe TRBD2 (5 bases). Between the trimmed V and J ends, which lost 6 bases and 7 bases, there was a span of 19 bases. The length of the CDR3 is 15 residues. CDR1 is MNHEY and CDR2 is SVGAGI in the germline V gene. CDR3 loop: CASSPSRVLGNEQFF. CDR3 sequence (DNA): TGTGCCAGCAGCCCTTCGCGGGTGCTGGGGAATGAGCAGTTCTTC.

This sequence joins TRBV29-1 and TRBJ2-5, with D possibly being TRBD1 (5 bases). The length of the CDR3 is 13 residues. V shed 1 base and J shed 4 bases, with 10 bases lying between them. The germline V gene has CDR1 SQVTM and CDR2 ANQGSEA. CDR3 region: CSVEGFQGETQYF. CDR3 nucleotides: TGCAGCGTTGAAGGTTTTCAGGGAGAGACCCAGTACTTC.

The chain employs TRBV5-6 and TRBJ2-7; 11 bases are a match to TRBD2. J lost 2 bases, V lost 4 bases, and 2 bases had no gene match. CDR3 length: 14 amino acids. Looked up from germline, CDR1 is SGHDT and CDR2 is YYEEEE. In DNA form, the CDR3 reads TGTGCCAGCAGCGTTAGCGGGAGGGCCTACGAGCAGTACTTC. Amino acids: CASSVSGRAYEQYF.

The J gene is TRBJ2-1, the V gene TRBV15, with 7 nucleotides matching TRBD1. V was clipped by 3 bases and J by 5 bases; unmatched bases: 7. The CDR3 contains 15 residues. CDR1 and CDR2 (germline): LNHNV, YYDKDF (reference sequence). The CDR3 sequence is CATSSEGQTNNEQFF. In nucleotides, the CDR3 is TGTGCCACCAGCAGTGAGGGACAGACAAACAATGAGCAGTTCTTC.

The V and J genes are TRBV7-9 and TRBJ1-4; 9 bases agree with TRBD1. V shed 7 bases, J shed 7 bases, and the junction held 13 bases outside the gene matches. The CDR3 consists of 16 residues. The V gene's germline CDR1 is SEHNR and CDR2 FQNEAQ (reference sequence). CDR3: CASTGDRDGAGEKLFF. Written as DNA, the CDR3 is TGTGCCAGCACCGGGGACAGGGACGGGGCCGGTGAAAAACTGTTTTTT.

This sequence joins TRBV7-2 and TRBJ2-2; D is undetermined. The V end was cut by 1 base, the J end by 5 bases, with 5 bases between. The V gene's germline CDR1 is SGHTA and CDR2 FQGNSA. The CDR3 has 13 amino acids. This CDR3 reads CASSLGPTGELFF. The CDR3 DNA reads as TGTGCCAGCAGCTTAGGGCCGACCGGGGAGCTGTTTTTT.

The CDR3 DNA reads as TGTGCCAGCAGCTTGACAGGGGAACTCTCTACGGAGCAGTACTTC. It translates to CASSLTGELSTEQYF. The genes are TRBV7-2 and TRBJ2-7; 8 bases map to TRBD1. The germline gives CDR1 SGHTA, CDR2 FQGNSA. CDR3 size: 15 residues. Trimming cost V 3 bases and J 7 bases; bases outside gene matches: 11.

The chain combines TRBV4-2 with TRBJ1-2; D unresolved. The CDR3 runs to 14 residues. The germline V gene encodes CDR1 LGHNA and CDR2 YNFKEQ. Trimming removed 4 bases from V and 4 bases from J, with 13 bases in between. DNA of the CDR3: TGTGCCAGCAGCCCCCAACGGGATTTCTATGGCTACACCTTC. Amino acids: CASSPQRDFYGYTF.

The V and J genes are TRBV19 and TRBJ1-2, with a possible D match to TRBD1 (6 bases). The CDR3 spans 14 residues. The V and J ends lost 4 bases and 7 bases respectively, with 16 bases between them. CDR1 and CDR2 from the germline V gene are LNHDA and SQIVND (reference sequence). DNA for the CDR3: TGTGCCAGTAGTACAACCGGGACATCTGGTGGCTACACCTTC. Protein product: CASSTTGTSGGYTF.

The chain couples TRBV27 to TRBJ2-1; TRBD1 is a possible D gene (5 bases). V dropped 6 bases and J dropped 0 bases, with 9 bases sitting between them. This CDR3 has 14 amino acids. CDR1 and CDR2 (germline): MNHEY, SMNVEV (reference sequence). CDR3 bases: TGTGCCAGCAGACAGGAGAGCTCCTACAATGAGCAGTTCTTC. This codes for CASRQESSYNEQFF.

The chain is built from TRBV18 and TRBJ1-2; TRBD1 agrees at 7 bases. Trimming took 3 bases from V and 2 from J; bases not matched to a gene: 0. Germline-derived CDR1 and CDR2 are KGHSH and LQKENI. There are 13 residues in the CDR3. DNA for the CDR3: TGTGCCAGCTCACCGGACAGGAACTATGGCTACACCTTC. It translates to CASSPDRNYGYTF. The complete variable domain, with remaining parts taken from reference TRBV18 and TRBJ1-2, reads NAGVMQNPRHLVRRRGQEARLRCSPMKGHSHVYWYRQLPEEGLKFMVYLQKENIIDESGMPKERFSAEFPKEGPSILRIQQVVRGDSAAYFCASSPDRNYGYTFGSGTRLTVV.

The chain has TRBV5-6 and TRBJ1-2, with a possible D match to TRBD1 (6 bases). The CDR3 extends over 13 amino acids. In germline, CDR1 is SGHDT, CDR2 YYEEEE. V dropped 0 bases and J dropped 7 bases, with 10 bases sitting between them. This CDR3 is CASSLVQGSGYTF. The CDR3 region has the DNA TGTGCCAGCAGCTTGGTGCAGGGGAGTGGCTACACCTTC.

The V and J genes are TRBV6-4 and TRBJ2-6; unclear D gene. From germline, CDR1 is MRHNA and CDR2 SNTAGT. V gave up 5 bases and J gave up 0 bases, with 5 bases separating them. The CDR3 runs to 14 residues. The CDR3 reads CASSQNSGANVLTF. Here the CDR3 DNA reads TGTGCCAGCAGTCAAAACTCTGGGGCCAACGTCCTGACTTTC.

V usage is TRBV5-1 and J usage is TRBJ2-7, with D unresolved. Germline lookup yields CDR1 SGHRS and CDR2 YFSETQ. V gave up 1 base and J gave up 1 base, with 9 bases separating them. The CDR3 runs 14 residues. The CDR3 reads CASSLSGGSYEQYF. CDR3 nucleotide sequence: TGCGCCAGCAGCTTGTCAGGTGGATCCTACGAGCAGTACTTC.

The chain is built from TRBV7-9 and TRBJ1-1, with no clear D. The CDR3 has 12 amino acids. Germline V gene lookup returns CDR1 SEHNR and CDR2 FQNEAQ (reference sequence). The ends were cut back, 4 bases at V and 6 bases at J, with 9 bases in the middle. The CDR3 DNA reads as TGTGCCAGCAGCTCGGGAGGTTCTGAAGCTTTCTTT. It specifies CASSSGGSEAFF.

This rearrangement joins TRBV28 to TRBJ1-5; 7 nucleotides line up with TRBD1. The V and J ends lost 7 bases and 4 bases, in that order; junction bases with no gene match: 7. Germline V gene sequence: CDR1 MDHEN, CDR2 SYDVKM. The CDR3 sequence is 14 residues long. Written as DNA, the CDR3 is TGTGCCAGCACCAAGGGACAGCGAAATCAGCCCCAGCATTTT. Translation: CASTKGQRNQPQHF.

This rearrangement joins TRBV4-1 to TRBJ1-5; no definite D call. The CDR3 is 14 amino acids. Trimming stripped 0 bases from V and 4 bases from J, with 7 bases between. CDR1 and CDR2 (germline): MGHRA, YSYEKL. CDR3: CASSQDITNQPQHF. CDR3 nucleotide sequence: TGCGCCAGCAGCCAAGATATCACTAATCAGCCCCAGCATTTT.

The chain has TRBV25-1 and TRBJ2-1; D might be TRBD1 (5 bases). Between the trimmed V and J ends, which lost 4 bases and 0 bases, there was a span of 13 bases. The CDR3 has 16 residues. Germline V gene lookup returns CDR1 MGHDK and CDR2 SYGVNS. In nucleotides, the CDR3 is TGTGCCAGCAGTGGGGGCAGCCCTAGCTCCTACAATGAGCAGTTCTTC. This sequence encodes CASSGGSPSSYNEQFF.